The clone carrying this T cell receptor (beta chain) is medium-sized by share. Its antigen is not known. Assay used: immunoSEQ multiplex PCR; TCRdb lists only in-frame clones, some missing. The sample lists tens of thousands of clones; roughly 79% were seen once. This entry belongs to a study of vaccination effects on CD4 cells after COVID-19. Sequencing was preceded by expansion of antigen-specific CD4+ T cells with viral peptide pools in the ViraFEST assay. Once cultured for approximately ten days, the cells underwent separation to obtain CD4+ T cells. According to the study, vaccine recipients showed no prior SARS-CoV-2 infection and negative nucleocapsid antibodies. V was pared by 4 bases and J by 4 bases, with 10 bases between. CDR3 length equals 13 residues. Per the germline V gene, CDR1 is SGHRS and CDR2 is YFSETQ.

V usage is TRBV5-1 and J usage is TRBJ2-3; D is possibly TRBD1 (6 bases). This TCR was recovered from a human donor who received a COVID-19 vaccine. The sequenced sample was CD4+ T cells from PBMCs cultured with SARS-CoV-2 spike peptides, obtained before COVID-19 vaccination. The CDR3 loop is CASSPGTPDTQYF. The CDR3 nucleotides are TGCGCCAGCAGCCCGGGGACACCAGATACGCAGTATTTT. The variable domain in full, completed from reference TRBV5-1 and TRBJ2-3, reads KAGVTQTPRYLIKTRGQQVTLSCSPISGHRSVSWYQQTPGQGLQFLFEYFSETQRNKGNFPGRFSGRQFSNSRSEMNVSTLELGDSALYLCASSPGTPDTQYFGPGTRLTVL.